The rows below give T cell receptor beta chains drawn from one sample of a study of blood T cell repertoires in COVID-19. TCRdb's copy holds only in-frame clones and misses some; the assay was immunoSEQ multiplex PCR. The sample carries hundreds of thousands of clones, over 85% recorded once. The specimen sequenced was PBMCs or T cells enriched from blood (not recorded which). The receptors here all came from a woman between 50 and 59 years old who had been exposed to COVID-19. Each CDR3 is given with its conserved first and last residue. A D gene is named only where the DNA matches it firmly. Rows may omit the clone size; those that give it use once, few, many or a size class.

.,TRBV6-4,.,TRBJ2-2,CASSEQSNTGELFF,TGTGCCAGCAGTGAACAGAGCAACACCGGGGAGCTGTTTTTT
.,TRBV3-1/TRBV3-2,.,TRBJ2-5,CASSQSTGRRGQETQYF,TGTGCCAGCAGCCAATCCACCGGCCGCCGGGGTCAGGAGACCCAGTACTTC
.,TRBV18,TRBD1,TRBJ2-7,CASSPTTGAYEQYF,TGTGCCAGCTCACCGACGACAGGGGCCTACGAGCAGTACTTC
.,TRBV4-1,.,TRBJ2-7,CASSQEVGQKAYEQYF,TGCGCCAGCAGCCAAGAAGTTGGACAGAAAGCCTACGAGCAGTACTTC
.,TRBV5-1,TRBD1,TRBJ1-1,CASSQRQGQNTEAFF,TGCGCCAGCAGCCAAAGACAGGGGCAGAACACTGAAGCTTTCTTT
.,TRBV3-1/TRBV3-2,TRBD1,TRBJ1-5,CASSQGTGGWWPQHF,TGTGCCAGCAGCCAGGGGACAGGGGGTTGGTGGCCCCAGCATTTT
once,TRBV3-1/TRBV3-2,TRBD2,TRBJ2-7,CASSPRTSGKATEQYF,TGTGCCAGCAGCCCCCGGACTAGCGGGAAAGCTACTGAGCAGTACTTC
.,TRBV19,.,TRBJ1-2,CATRDSANYGYTF,TGTGCCACCAGGGACTCCGCTAACTATGGCTACACCTTC
.,TRBV11-2,.,TRBJ1-2,CASSLGPGDGYTF,TGTGCCAGCAGCTTAGGCCCAGGGGATGGCTACACCTTC
.,TRBV19,TRBD1,TRBJ1-4,CATTGSEEKLFF,TGTGCCACGACAGGGTCGGAAGAAAAACTGTTTTTT
.,TRBV3-1/TRBV3-2,.,TRBJ2-2,CASSPRTGTGELFF,TGTGCCAGCAGCCCGAGGACTGGAACCGGGGAGCTGTTTTTT
.,TRBV18,TRBD1,TRBJ1-5,CASSPSGTGNQPQHF,TGTGCCAGCTCACCATCCGGGACAGGGAATCAGCCCCAGCATTTT
.,TRBV5-1,.,TRBJ1-6,CASTPAGANNSPLHF,TGCGCCAGCACCCCAGCGGGGGCGAATAATTCACCCCTCCACTTT
.,TRBV6-1,.,TRBJ1-2,CASSELAGNYGYTF,TGTGCCAGCAGTGAATTGGCAGGCAACTATGGCTACACCTTC
.,TRBV4-2,.,TRBJ2-2,CASSQEGSNTGELFF,TGTGCCAGCAGCCAAGAGGGCTCGAACACCGGGGAGCTGTTTTTT
.,TRBV30,TRBD1,TRBJ1-2,CAWTLGQVGGYTF,TGTGCCTGGACACTCGGACAGGTGGGGGGCTACACCTTC
once,TRBV3-1/TRBV3-2,.,TRBJ2-7,CASSLQGSHEQYF,TGTGCCAGCAGCCTCCAGGGGTCCCACGAGCAGTACTTC
.,TRBV5-5,.,TRBJ2-3,CASSLAPGVDTQYF,TGTGCCAGCAGCTTAGCACCAGGGGTAGATACGCAGTATTTT
.,TRBV27,.,TRBJ1-4,CASRDETGLGEKLFF,TGTGCCAGCAGGGATGAAACAGGGTTGGGAGAAAAACTGTTTTTT
.,TRBV11-2,TRBD1,TRBJ2-7,CASSLRDRDYYEQYF,TGTGCCAGCAGCCTCCGGGACAGGGACTACTACGAGCAGTACTTC
.,TRBV6-2/TRBV6-3,.,TRBJ2-7,CASSSFPVDEQYF,TGTGCCAGCAGTTCCTTTCCGGTTGACGAGCAGTACTTC
.,TRBV6-5,TRBD1,TRBJ1-1,CASYRDRLNTEAFF,TGTGCCAGCTACCGGGACAGACTGAACACTGAAGCTTTCTTT
.,TRBV2,.,TRBJ2-7,CASSMTGAYEQYF,TGTGCCAGCAGTATGACTGGAGCCTACGAGCAGTACTTC
once,TRBV7-9,TRBD2,TRBJ2-7,CASSVSGGFYEQYF,TGTGCCAGCAGCGTTAGCGGGGGGTTCTACGAGCAGTACTTC
.,TRBV5-1,TRBD2,TRBJ2-5,CASSSGLAGALQETQYF,TGCGCCAGCAGCTCCGGACTAGCGGGGGCCCTACAAGAGACCCAGTACTTC
once,TRBV7-8,.,TRBJ2-2,CASSLARAANTGELFF,TGTGCCAGCAGCTTAGCCAGGGCCGCGAACACCGGGGAGCTGTTTTTT
few,TRBV14,.,TRBJ2-7,CASSQAGTAKQYF,TGTGCCAGCAGCCAAGCCGGGACTGCGAAGCAGTACTTC